The rows below give T cell receptor beta chains drawn from one sample of a study of blood T cells in healthy people across ages. TCRdb reprocessed the 5' RACE reads with MiXCR, giving one entry per CDR3 protein. Of about 800,000 distinct CDR3 sequences listed, 55% to 70% are singletons. The source material was blood. The receptors derive from a man between 25 and 39 years old in good health. The conserved cysteine and the conserved F or W are not part of the CDR3 here.

V gene: TRBV29-1; CDR3 protein: SVIQPRQGFYGYT
V gene: TRBV13; CDR3 protein: ASTAGDSFYEQY
V gene: TRBV24-1; CDR3 protein: ATSGGAYNEQF
V gene: TRBV30; CDR3 protein: AWSTGVLGYT
V gene: TRBV6-5; CDR3 protein: ASSYATGGQPQH
V gene: TRBV7-2; CDR3 protein: ASSLVGQIQETQY
V gene: TRBV20-1; CDR3 protein: SAASVSGTSKNGPYNEQF
V gene: TRBV7-2; CDR3 protein: ASSFGGGSGQETQY
V gene: TRBV7-2; CDR3 protein: ASSSRTEAYEQY
V gene: TRBV20-1; CDR3 protein: SAKTGPGGYGYT
V gene: TRBV19; CDR3 protein: ASNPGGPGTQY
V gene: TRBV28; CDR3 protein: ASSLWGQGFNQPQH
V gene: TRBV4-3; CDR3 protein: ASSQDISRGFRNEQY
V gene: TRBV6-2/TRBV6-3; CDR3 protein: ASKGQDPSSYEQY
V gene: TRBV7-2; CDR3 protein: ASSLVRSVRDTQY
V gene: TRBV3-1; CDR3 protein: ASSALAGPHEQY
V gene: TRBV28; CDR3 protein: ASISLWSAGAYNEQF
V gene: TRBV20-1; CDR3 protein: SASRPSNYGYT
V gene: TRBV6-2/TRBV6-3; CDR3 protein: ASSPTERSGYT
V gene: TRBV20-1; CDR3 protein: SARALAGVGEQY
V gene: TRBV7-2; CDR3 protein: ASSARLASDTQY
V gene: TRBV29-1; CDR3 protein: SVESSGVGYEQY
V gene: TRBV7-8; CDR3 protein: ASSSGTDGCT
V gene: TRBV4-1; CDR3 protein: ASSRSFTGGTTHNEQY
V gene: TRBV29-1; CDR3 protein: SVEDSDSTYEQY
V gene: TRBV29-1; CDR3 protein: STSGGPRSTDTQY
V gene: TRBV7-3; CDR3 protein: ASSPGLPTGELF
V gene: TRBV29-1; CDR3 protein: SVSSPAGDTDTQY
V gene: TRBV5-5; CDR3 protein: ASSPRVGIYT
V gene: TRBV6-6; CDR3 protein: ASSLPQGPGTQY
V gene: TRBV29-1; CDR3 protein: SVRAGGIGSNQPQH
V gene: TRBV3-1; CDR3 protein: ASSEMIGAGANILT
V gene: TRBV5-1; CDR3 protein: ASSHSGVEETQY
V gene: TRBV28; CDR3 protein: ASSGKGQGYNEQF
V gene: TRBV27; CDR3 protein: ASSSYTEQY
V gene: TRBV4-2; CDR3 protein: ASSRPGTSQETQY
V gene: TRBV13; CDR3 protein: ASSLRTGLEKLF